These T cell receptor beta chains were read from a single sample in a study of blood T cell repertoires in COVID-19. Generated by immunoSEQ multiplex PCR, the TCRdb table keeps only in-frame clones and is missing some. The profile covers around 65,000 clones, with around 80% appearing a single time and roughly 22% taken by the ten largest. The material sequenced was peripheral blood. These receptors came from a woman aged 80 or over with active or convalescent COVID-19. CDR3s leave out the opening cysteine and the closing phenylalanine or tryptophan.

v_gene	j_gene	CDR3aa
TRBV29-1	TRBJ2-3	SVSPTGGGTDTQY
TRBV25-1	TRBJ1-6	ASSEYRPGMVTLH
TRBV3-1/TRBV3-2	TRBJ2-4	ASSPQIAGFNIQY
TRBV11-3	TRBJ1-1	ASSLVGGQANTEAF
TRBV6-1	TRBJ2-3	ASSDFGRSGGPTDTQY
TRBV30	TRBJ2-7	AWSKTGGLGYEQY
TRBV5-6	TRBJ1-1	ASSSRYTEAF
TRBV15	TRBJ2-1	ATSRDPGRDNEQF
TRBV4-1	TRBJ2-5	ASSLAGRGETQY
TRBV3-1/TRBV3-2	TRBJ1-6	ASSQPDNSPLH
TRBV5-1	TRBJ1-1	ASSLPTGPMNTEAF
TRBV2	TRBJ1-2	ASISRGGSGYGYT
TRBV4-1	TRBJ1-5	ASSQGTGDQPQH